One TCR beta chain is described in this entry. Its antigen is still unknown. TCRdb passed the 5' RACE reads through MiXCR, listing each CDR3 protein once. Among hundreds of thousands of distinct CDR3 sequences, around 27% were seen once, and the ten largest hold roughly 14%. This sample was included in a study of T-cell memory formation after mild COVID-19. Overall study context: TCR clustering was largely donor specific. Study findings and constraints: The CD4+ clones that contracted clustered mainly within CM and EM, and the CD8+ clones concentrated in EMRA.

The CDR3 totals 12 residues. V lost 1 base, J lost 5 bases, and 6 bases lay in between. Per germline, CDR1 SGHNT and CDR2 YYREEE (reference sequence). The chain is built from TRBV5-4 and TRBJ1-1, with D uncertain. The receptor was derived from an adult woman who had mild COVID-19 (a few samples of this study predate the infection). Cell type and time point are not known. Specimen: PBMCs or a T cell subset sorted from them (not recorded which). The CDR3 here is CASSLTDTEAFF. CDR3 nucleotides: TGTGCCAGCAGCTTGACAGATACTGAAGCTTTCTTT. The whole variable domain, remainder taken from reference TRBV5-4 and TRBJ1-1, is ETGVTQSPTHLIKTRGQQVTLRCSSQSGHNTVSWYQQALGQGPQFIFQYYREEENGRGNFPPRFSGLQFPNYSSELNVNALELDDSALYLCASSLTDTEAFFGQGTRLTVV.